These T cell receptor beta chains were read from a single sample in a study of T cell responses to AZD1222 COVID-19 vaccine. The repertoire was sequenced with immunoSEQ multiplex PCR; TCRdb's copy has only in-frame clones and lacks some. The data show 110,000 to 150,000 clones, nearly 95% seen once. The specimen was peripheral blood, collected on day 0 of AZD1222 vaccination. Every receptor here comes from an adult in good health. Both conserved end residues are part of each CDR3. The D gene is left open where the match is weak. Where a row states a size, it is once, few, many or the class of an expanded clone; other rows omit it.

NA,NA,TRBJ1-4,13,TRBV25-1,CASSDTGLEKLFF,TGTGCCAGCAGTGACACCGGCCTTGAAAAACTGTTTTTT
TRBD1,NA,TRBJ1-2,15,TRBV5-1,CASRTGTGNAYGYTF,TGCGCCAGCAGAACCGGGACAGGGAACGCCTATGGCTACACCTTC
TRBD1,NA,TRBJ2-2,16,TRBV27,CASSYWTGSNTGELFF,TGTGCCAGCAGTTATTGGACAGGTTCGAACACCGGGGAGCTGTTTTTT
NA,once,TRBJ1-1,16,TRBV12-5,CASGLLSLGMNTEAFF,TGTGCTAGTGGTTTATTGAGCCTGGGCATGAACACTGAAGCTTTCTTT
NA,NA,TRBJ2-2,16,TRBV28,CASSSTGSSRSGELFF,TGTGCCAGCAGTTCCACAGGGTCTAGTCGCTCCGGGGAGCTGTTTTTT
NA,NA,TRBJ1-2,12,TRBV19,CASSKSLYGYTF,TGTGCCAGTAGTAAGTCGTTGTATGGCTACACCTTC
NA,NA,TRBJ1-6,14,TRBV11-1,CASSPPTGGSPLHF,TGTGCCAGCAGCCCGCCGACAGGTGGTTCACCCCTCCACTTT
NA,NA,TRBJ2-1,17,TRBV6-6,CASSPTGRSSSYNEQFF,TGTGCCAGCAGTCCCACGGGTAGGTCGAGCTCCTACAATGAGCAGTTCTTC
TRBD1,NA,TRBJ1-6,13,TRBV10-3,CAIRDRGRSPLHF,TGTGCCATTCGGGACAGGGGTAGATCACCCCTCCACTTT
TRBD1,NA,TRBJ1-1,14,TRBV5-1,CASSAGTVNTEAFF,TGCGCCAGCAGCGCCGGGACAGTTAACACTGAAGCTTTCTTT
TRBD1,NA,TRBJ2-2,13,TRBV30,CATGTGNTGELFF,TGTGCTACCGGGACAGGGAACACCGGGGAGCTGTTTTTT
NA,NA,TRBJ1-6,14,TRBV9,CASSVGGDGSPLHF,TGTGCCAGCAGCGTAGGGGGTGATGGATCACCCCTCCACTTT
TRBD2,NA,TRBJ2-1,16,TRBV3-1/TRBV3-2,CASSHSGLAGIHEQFF,TGTGCCAGCAGCCACTCAGGACTAGCGGGAATCCATGAGCAGTTCTTC
TRBD1,NA,TRBJ1-5,15,TRBV19,CASSMSGQGLGSQHF,TGTGCCAGTAGTATGAGCGGACAGGGATTAGGCTCCCAGCATTTT
NA,NA,TRBJ2-3,14,TRBV9,CASSPLTSTDTQYF,TGTGCCAGCAGCCCACTGACAAGCACAGATACGCAGTATTTT
TRBD2,NA,TRBJ2-2,16,TRBV19,CASSIRLAGGTGELFF,TGTGCCAGTAGTATTCGGCTAGCGGGAGGTACCGGGGAGCTGTTTTTT
NA,NA,TRBJ1-1,13,TRBV24-1,CATSDWADTEAFF,TGTGCCACCAGTGATTGGGCGGACACTGAAGCTTTCTTT
NA,NA,TRBJ2-5,14,TRBV10-3,CAISESVGFEVQYF,TGTGCCATCAGTGAGAGTGTGGGTTTTGAGGTCCAGTACTTC
NA,NA,TRBJ2-6,15,TRBV5-4,CASSLRDSGANVLTF,TGTGCCAGCAGCTTGCGGGACTCTGGGGCCAACGTCCTGACTTTC
NA,NA,TRBJ1-4,14,TRBV3-1/TRBV3-2,CASSQDAGFEKLFF,TGTGCCAGCAGCCAAGATGCGGGGTTTGAAAAACTGTTTTTT
NA,NA,TRBJ1-4,14,TRBV28,CATTDRTTNEKLFF,TGTGCCACCACGGACAGAACAACTAATGAAAAACTGTTTTTT
TRBD1,NA,TRBJ1-6,15,TRBV7-8,CASSVRWTGDSPLHF,TGTGCCAGCAGCGTACGTTGGACAGGGGATTCACCCCTCCACTTT
NA,NA,TRBJ2-2,15,TRBV30,CAWMAKGPGVGELFF,TGTGCCTGGATGGCAAAGGGACCGGGGGTCGGGGAGCTGTTTTTT
NA,once,TRBJ1-2,13,TRBV6-5,CASSQQGFDGYTF,TGTGCCAGCAGTCAGCAGGGTTTTGATGGCTACACCTTC
TRBD1,NA,TRBJ1-4,14,TRBV19,CASSMTDRAEKLFF,TGTGCCAGTAGTATGACAGACAGGGCCGAAAAACTGTTTTTT
TRBD1,NA,TRBJ1-6,15,TRBV30,CAWRNRGAGNSPLHF,TGTGCCTGGAGAAACAGGGGCGCGGGCAACTCACCCCTCCACTTT
NA,NA,TRBJ2-3,14,TRBV5-6,CASSLGRSTDTQYF,TGTGCCAGCAGCTTGGGACGGAGCACAGATACGCAGTATTTT
NA,NA,TRBJ2-7,12,TRBV5-6,CASSLDDYEQYF,TGTGCCAGCAGCTTGGATGACTACGAGCAGTACTTC
TRBD1,NA,TRBJ2-1,15,TRBV24-1,CATSEPGQGMNEQFF,TGTGCCACCAGTGAGCCGGGACAGGGTATGAATGAGCAGTTCTTC
NA,NA,TRBJ2-3,14,TRBV7-3,CASSPYRATDTQYF,TGTGCCAGCAGCCCTTACAGGGCCACAGATACGCAGTATTTT
TRBD1,NA,TRBJ1-1,12,TRBV12-3/TRBV12-4,CASSWDRSDAFF,TGTGCCAGCAGTTGGGACAGGTCTGACGCTTTCTTT
TRBD2,NA,TRBJ2-1,15,TRBV27,CASSLLAGLYNEQFF,TGTGCCAGCAGTTTACTAGCGGGGCTATACAATGAGCAGTTCTTC
NA,NA,TRBJ2-2,15,TRBV6-5,CASGPRASDTGELFF,TGTGCCAGCGGACCCCGGGCCAGCGACACCGGGGAGCTGTTTTTT
TRBD2,NA,TRBJ2-5,15,TRBV6-5,CASSYPGGPRETQYF,TGTGCCAGCAGTTACCCGGGAGGGCCTAGGGAGACCCAGTACTTC
TRBD1,once,TRBJ1-4,14,TRBV5-1,CASSGGQGDEKLFF,TGCGCCAGCAGCGGAGGACAGGGAGATGAAAAACTGTTTTTT
NA,NA,TRBJ2-2,15,TRBV30,CAWSSGGPNTGELFF,TGTGCCTGGAGTTCTGGCGGGCCGAACACCGGGGAGCTGTTTTTT
TRBD2,NA,TRBJ2-1,15,TRBV5-5,CASSFSGESYNEQFF,TGTGCCAGCAGCTTTAGCGGGGAATCCTACAATGAGCAGTTCTTC
NA,NA,TRBJ2-3,14,TRBV3-1/TRBV3-2,CASSQDYSTDTQYF,TGTGCCAGCAGCCAAGACTACAGCACAGATACGCAGTATTTT
NA,NA,TRBJ1-4,18,TRBV2,CASSEWVTTVATNEKLFF,TGTGCCAGCAGTGAATGGGTGACGACAGTGGCAACTAATGAAAAACTGTTTTTT
NA,NA,TRBJ1-5,16,TRBV28,CASSLARLLPYQPQHF,TGTGCCAGCAGTTTAGCCCGTTTACTGCCTTATCAGCCCCAGCATTTT
NA,NA,TRBJ1-6,17,TRBV28,CASSFLSPDYYNSPLHF,TGTGCCAGCAGTTTTTTAAGTCCGGACTACTATAATTCACCCCTCCACTTT
NA,NA,TRBJ1-5,13,TRBV29-1,CSLNTGHRQPQHF,TGCAGCCTAAATACGGGACATCGGCAGCCCCAGCATTTT
NA,NA,TRBJ1-2,15,TRBV7-9,CASSFETRKADGYTF,TGTGCCAGCAGCTTTGAAACGCGGAAGGCCGATGGCTACACCTTC
NA,NA,TRBJ2-2,11,TRBV24-1,CATGEFGELFF,TGTGCCACCGGTGAATTCGGGGAGCTGTTTTTT
TRBD1,NA,TRBJ2-1,14,TRBV24-1,CATSGQGFWNEQFF,TGTGCCACCAGCGGACAGGGCTTCTGGAATGAGCAGTTCTTC
NA,NA,TRBJ2-7,12,TRBV27,CASSFSGDEQYF,TGTGCCAGCAGTTTCTCGGGGGACGAGCAGTACTTC
TRBD2,NA,TRBJ2-5,18,TRBV24-1,CATSDYGTSGSYQETQYF,TGTGCCACCAGTGATTACGGGACTAGCGGGAGTTACCAAGAGACCCAGTACTTC
NA,NA,TRBJ1-1,13,TRBV5-8,CASSLEGNTEAFF,TGTGCCAGCAGCTTGGAGGGGAACACTGAAGCTTTCTTT
NA,NA,TRBJ1-1,14,TRBV19,CASSPIAEVTEAFF,TGTGCCAGTAGTCCAATAGCGGAGGTAACGGAAGCTTTCTTT
TRBD1,NA,TRBJ1-1,16,TRBV5-6,CASSLGTGRANTEAFF,TGTGCCAGCAGCCTCGGGACAGGCAGAGCGAACACTGAAGCTTTCTTT
NA,NA,TRBJ1-3,17,TRBV10-2,CASSEGGKRPSGNTIYF,TGCGCCAGCAGTGAGGGGGGAAAAAGGCCATCTGGAAACACCATATATTTT
NA,NA,TRBJ1-5,17,TRBV5-5,CASSLAGWGGDNQPQHF,TGTGCCAGCAGCTTGGCTGGTTGGGGCGGAGACAATCAGCCCCAGCATTTT
NA,NA,TRBJ1-1,12,TRBV30,CAWDVGNTEAFF,TGTGCCTGGGACGTAGGGAACACTGAAGCTTTCTTT